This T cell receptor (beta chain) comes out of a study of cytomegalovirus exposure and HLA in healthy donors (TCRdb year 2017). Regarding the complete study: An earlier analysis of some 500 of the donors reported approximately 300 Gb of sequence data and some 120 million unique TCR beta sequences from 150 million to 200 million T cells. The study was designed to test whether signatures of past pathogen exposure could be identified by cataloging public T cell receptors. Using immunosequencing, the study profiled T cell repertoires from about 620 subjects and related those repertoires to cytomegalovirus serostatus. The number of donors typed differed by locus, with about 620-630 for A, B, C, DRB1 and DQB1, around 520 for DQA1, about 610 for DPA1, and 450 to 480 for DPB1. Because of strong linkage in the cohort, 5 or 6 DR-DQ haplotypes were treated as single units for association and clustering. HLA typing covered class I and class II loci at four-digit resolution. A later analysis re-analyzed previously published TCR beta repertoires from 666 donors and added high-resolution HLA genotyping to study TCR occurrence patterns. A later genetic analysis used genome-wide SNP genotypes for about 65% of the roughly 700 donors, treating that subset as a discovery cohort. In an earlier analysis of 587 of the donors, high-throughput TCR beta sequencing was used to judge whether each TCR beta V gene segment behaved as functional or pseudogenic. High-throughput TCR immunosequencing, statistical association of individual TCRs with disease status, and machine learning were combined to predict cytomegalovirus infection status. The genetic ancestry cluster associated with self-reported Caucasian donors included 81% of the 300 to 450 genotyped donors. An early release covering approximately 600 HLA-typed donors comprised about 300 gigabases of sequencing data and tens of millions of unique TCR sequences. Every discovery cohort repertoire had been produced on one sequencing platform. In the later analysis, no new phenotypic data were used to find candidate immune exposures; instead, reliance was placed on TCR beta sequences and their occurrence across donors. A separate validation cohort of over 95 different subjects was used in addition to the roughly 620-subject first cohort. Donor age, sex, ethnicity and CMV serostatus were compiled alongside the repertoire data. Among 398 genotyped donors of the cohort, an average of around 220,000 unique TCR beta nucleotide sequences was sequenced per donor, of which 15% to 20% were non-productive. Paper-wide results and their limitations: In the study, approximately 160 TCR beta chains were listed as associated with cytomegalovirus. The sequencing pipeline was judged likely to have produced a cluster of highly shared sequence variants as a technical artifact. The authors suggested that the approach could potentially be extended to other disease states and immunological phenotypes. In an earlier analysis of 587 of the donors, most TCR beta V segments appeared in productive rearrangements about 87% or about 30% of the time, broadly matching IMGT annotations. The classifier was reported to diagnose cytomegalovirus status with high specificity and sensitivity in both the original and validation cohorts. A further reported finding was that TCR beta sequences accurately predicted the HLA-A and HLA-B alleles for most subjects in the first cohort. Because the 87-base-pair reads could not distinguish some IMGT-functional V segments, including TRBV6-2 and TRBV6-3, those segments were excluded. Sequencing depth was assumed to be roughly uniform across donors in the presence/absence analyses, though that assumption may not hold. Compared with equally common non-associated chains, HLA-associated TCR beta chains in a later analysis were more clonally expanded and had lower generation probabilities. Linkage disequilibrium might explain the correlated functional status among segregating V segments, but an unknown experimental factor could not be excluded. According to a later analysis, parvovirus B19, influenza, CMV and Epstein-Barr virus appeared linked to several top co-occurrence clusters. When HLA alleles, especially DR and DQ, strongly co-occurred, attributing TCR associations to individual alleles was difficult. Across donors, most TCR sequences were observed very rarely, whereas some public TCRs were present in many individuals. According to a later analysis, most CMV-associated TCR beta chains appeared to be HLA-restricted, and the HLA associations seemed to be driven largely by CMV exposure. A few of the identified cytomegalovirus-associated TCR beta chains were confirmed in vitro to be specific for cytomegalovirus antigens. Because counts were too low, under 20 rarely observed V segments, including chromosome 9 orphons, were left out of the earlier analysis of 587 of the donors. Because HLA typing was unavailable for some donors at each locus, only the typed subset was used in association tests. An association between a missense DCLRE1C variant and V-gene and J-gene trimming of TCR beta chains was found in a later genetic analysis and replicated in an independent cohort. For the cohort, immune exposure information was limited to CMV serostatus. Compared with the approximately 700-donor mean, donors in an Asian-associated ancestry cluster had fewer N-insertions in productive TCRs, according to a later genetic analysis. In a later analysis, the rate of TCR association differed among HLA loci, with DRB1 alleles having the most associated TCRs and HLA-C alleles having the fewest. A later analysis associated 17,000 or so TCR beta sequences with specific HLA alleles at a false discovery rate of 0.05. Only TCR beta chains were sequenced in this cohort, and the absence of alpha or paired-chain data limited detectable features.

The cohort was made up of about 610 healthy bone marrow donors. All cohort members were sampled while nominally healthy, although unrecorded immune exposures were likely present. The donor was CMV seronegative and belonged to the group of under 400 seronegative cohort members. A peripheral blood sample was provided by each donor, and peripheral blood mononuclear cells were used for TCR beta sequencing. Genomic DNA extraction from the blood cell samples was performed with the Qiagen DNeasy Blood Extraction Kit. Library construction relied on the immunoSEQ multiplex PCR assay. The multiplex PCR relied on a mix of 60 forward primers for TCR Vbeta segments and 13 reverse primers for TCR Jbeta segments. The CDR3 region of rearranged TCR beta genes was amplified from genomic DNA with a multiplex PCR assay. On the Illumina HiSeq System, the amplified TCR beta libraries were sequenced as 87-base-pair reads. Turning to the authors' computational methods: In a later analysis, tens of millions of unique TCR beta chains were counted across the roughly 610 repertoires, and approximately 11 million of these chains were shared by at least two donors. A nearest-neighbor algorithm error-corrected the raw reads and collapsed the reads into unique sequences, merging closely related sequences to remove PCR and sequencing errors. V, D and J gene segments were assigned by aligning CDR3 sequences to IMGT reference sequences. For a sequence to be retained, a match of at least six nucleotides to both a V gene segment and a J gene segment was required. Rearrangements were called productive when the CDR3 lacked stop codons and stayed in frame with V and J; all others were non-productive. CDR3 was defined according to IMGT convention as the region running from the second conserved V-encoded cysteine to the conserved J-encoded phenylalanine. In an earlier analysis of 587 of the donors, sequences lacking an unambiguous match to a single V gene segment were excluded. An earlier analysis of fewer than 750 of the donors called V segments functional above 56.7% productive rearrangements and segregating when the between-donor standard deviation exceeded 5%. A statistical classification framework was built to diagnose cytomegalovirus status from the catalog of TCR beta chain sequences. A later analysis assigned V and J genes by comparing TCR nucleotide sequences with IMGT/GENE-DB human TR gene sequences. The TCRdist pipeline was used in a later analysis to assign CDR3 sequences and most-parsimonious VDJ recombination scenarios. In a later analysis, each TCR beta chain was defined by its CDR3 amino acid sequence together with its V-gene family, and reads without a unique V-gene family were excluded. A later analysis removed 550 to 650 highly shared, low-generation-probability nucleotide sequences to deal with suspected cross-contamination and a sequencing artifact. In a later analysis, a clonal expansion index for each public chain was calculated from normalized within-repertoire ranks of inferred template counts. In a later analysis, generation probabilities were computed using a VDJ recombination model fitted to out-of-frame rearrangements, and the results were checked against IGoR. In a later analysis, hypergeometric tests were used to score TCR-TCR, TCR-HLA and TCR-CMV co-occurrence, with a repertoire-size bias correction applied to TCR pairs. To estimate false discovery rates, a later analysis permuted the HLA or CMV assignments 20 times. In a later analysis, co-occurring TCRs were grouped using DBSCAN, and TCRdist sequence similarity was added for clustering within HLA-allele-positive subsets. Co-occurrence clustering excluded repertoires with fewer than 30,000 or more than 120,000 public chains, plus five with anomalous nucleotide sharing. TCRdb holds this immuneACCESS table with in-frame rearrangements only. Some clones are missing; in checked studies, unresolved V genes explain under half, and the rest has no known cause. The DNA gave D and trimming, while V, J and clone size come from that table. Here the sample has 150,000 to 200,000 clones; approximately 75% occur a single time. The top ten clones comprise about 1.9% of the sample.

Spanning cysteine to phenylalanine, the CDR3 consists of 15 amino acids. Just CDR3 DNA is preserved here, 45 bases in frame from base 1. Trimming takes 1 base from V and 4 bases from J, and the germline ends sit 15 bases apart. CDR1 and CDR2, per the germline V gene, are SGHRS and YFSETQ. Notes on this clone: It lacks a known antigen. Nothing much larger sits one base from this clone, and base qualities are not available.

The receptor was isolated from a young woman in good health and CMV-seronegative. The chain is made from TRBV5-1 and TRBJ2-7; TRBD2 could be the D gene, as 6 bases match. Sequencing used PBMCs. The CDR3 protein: CASSLNTGVGYEQYF. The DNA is TGCGCCAGCAGCTTGAATACGGGGGTGGGGTACGAGCAGTACTTC.